A single sample gave rise to the 19 T cell receptor beta chains below, sequenced in a study of vaccination effects on CD4 cells after COVID-19. The table came from immunoSEQ multiplex PCR; TCRdb's copy has only in-frame clones and leaves some out. This table has 35,000 to 40,000 clones, around 72% appearing once. Antigen-specific CD4+ T cells were expanded (with viral peptide pools) by the ViraFEST assay ahead of sequencing. Scientists isolated CD4+ T cells after an approximately 10-day culture period ended. The person acquired a PCR-confirmed SARS-CoV-2 infection between March and December 2020. These TCRs' antigens remain unknown. The sequenced sample was CD4+ T cells from PBMCs cultured with HCoV-NL63 spike peptides, obtained before COVID-19 vaccination. The receptors derive from a human donor who had a prior SARS-CoV-2 infection.

The rearrangement joins TRBV5-4 to TRBJ2-7; TRBD2 matches at 11 bases. CDR1 and CDR2 from the germline V gene are SGHNT and YYREEE (reference sequence). CDR3 length: 15 residues. Trimming removed 3 bases from V and 5 bases from J; junction bases left unmatched: 7. The CDR3 nucleotides are TGTGCCAGCAGCTCGGGACTAGCGGTAGGAGACGAGCAGTACTTC. It codes for CASSSGLAVGDEQYF.

The chain links TRBV24-1 to TRBJ2-6, with TRBD2 as a possible D gene (6 bases). This CDR3 contains 14 residues. With 9 bases removed from V and 0 bases from J, the gap between germline ends came to 8 bases. Germline V gives CDR1 KGHDR, CDR2 SFDVKD. DNA of the CDR3: TGTGCCACCTCCGGGAGCTCTGGGGCCAACGTCCTGACTTTC. This encodes CATSGSSGANVLTF.

The chain combines TRBV24-1 with TRBJ2-2, with 7 nucleotides matching TRBD1. The CDR3 consists of 16 residues. The ends lost 3 bases at V and 3 bases at J; junction bases unmatched: 6. Germline V gene sequence: CDR1 KGHDR, CDR2 SFDVKD. CDR3 region: CATSDPQGQHTGELFF. CDR3 bases: TGTGCCACCAGTGATCCACAGGGACAGCACACCGGGGAGCTGTTTTTT.

The V call is TRBV29-1, the J call TRBJ1-4, with D possibly being TRBD1 (5 bases). Trimming left V 0 bases short and J 4 bases short, with 12 bases between. The CDR3 is made up of 15 amino acids. Germline V gene sequence: CDR1 SQVTM, CDR2 ANQGSEA. The CDR3 DNA reads TGCAGCGTTGAAGAGGGGACCGGTTTTAATGAAAAACTGTTTTTT. Encoded protein: CSVEEGTGFNEKLFF.

This chain joins TRBV6-6 and TRBJ1-1; D gene unclear. CDR3 length: 18 residues. Germline CDR1 and CDR2: MNHNY and SVGAGI (reference sequence). The germline V and J ends were trimmed by 5 bases and 0 bases, with 22 bases remaining between them. The CDR3 loop reads CASSPQGRRRRLNTEAFF. CDR3 nucleotides: TGTGCCAGCAGTCCCCAAGGGCGCCGGCGACGACTGAACACTGAAGCTTTCTTT.

This chain links TRBV6-2 or TRBV6-3 with TRBJ1-5, with 7 nucleotides matching TRBD1. The J segment lost 7 bases and the V segment lost 3 bases, leaving 6 bases of the junction unmatched. The CDR3 contains 14 residues. Germline lookup yields CDR1 MNHEY and CDR2 SVGEGT. As DNA, the CDR3 is TGTGCCAGCAGTTATCGGCAGGGGGGACAGCCCCAGCATTTT. Translated, it gives CASSYRQGGQPQHF.

This chain uses TRBV7-6 with TRBJ2-5; D might be TRBD2 (6 bases). This CDR3 is 14 amino acids long. Per the germline V gene, CDR1 is SGHVS and CDR2 is FNYEAQ. V was clipped by 1 base and J by 4 bases, with 10 bases between them. CDR3 sequence (DNA): TGTGCCAGCAGCTTAGGGGGGGTCGGAGAGACCCAGTACTTC. Protein sequence: CASSLGGVGETQYF.

The chain has TRBV14 and TRBJ2-7, with 9 bases aligning to TRBD2. J lost 3 bases, V lost 6 bases, and 9 bases had no gene match. This CDR3 region has 15 residues. Germline CDR1 SGHDN, CDR2 FVKESK. CDR3 sequence: CASRKGAGGLYEQYF. CDR3 nucleotides: TGTGCCAGCAGGAAAGGGGCGGGAGGGCTCTACGAGCAGTACTTC.

The DNA of the CDR3 is TGTGCCAGCAGCCACGAATCTCGCTCTGGAAACACCATATATTTT. Translating it yields CASSHESRSGNTIYF. This chain connects TRBV4-2 to TRBJ1-3; no firm D call. With 3 bases removed from V and 0 bases from J, the gap between germline ends came to 9 bases. The CDR3 spans 15 residues. The germline V gene encodes CDR1 LGHNA and CDR2 YNFKEQ.

The chain uses TRBV3-1 (or the pseudogene TRBV3-2) and TRBJ2-1; the match to TRBD1 covers 7 bases. This CDR3 spans 14 amino acids. Germline CDR1 LGHDT, CDR2 YNNKEL (reference sequence). V lost 6 bases and J lost 5; bases outside the gene matches: 7. Written as DNA, the CDR3 is TGTGCCAGCAGGGAAGGGGGCCTCGACAATGAGCAGTTCTTC. Translated: CASREGGLDNEQFF.

The chain joins TRBV6-5 to TRBJ1-2; no clear D. Trimming left V 3 bases short and J 4 bases short, with 9 bases between. The CDR3 is 13 residues long. Germline CDR1 and CDR2: MNHEY and SVGAGI. This chain's CDR3 is CASSYTAPYGYTF. The DNA of the CDR3 is TGTGCCAGCAGTTATACAGCACCCTATGGCTACACCTTC.

CDR3 nucleotides: TGTGCCAGCTCACCACGGACAGGGAGTAGCAATCAGCCCCAGCATTTT. Its protein product is CASSPRTGSSNQPQHF. The chain has TRBV18 and TRBJ1-5; TRBD1 matches at 8 bases. The germline V gene encodes CDR1 KGHSH and CDR2 LQKENI. J lost 0 bases, V lost 1 base, and 2 bases had no gene match. The CDR3 covers 16 residues. The variable domain in full, with the rest retrieved from reference TRBV18 and TRBJ1-5, is NAGVMQNPRHLVRRRGQEARLRCSPMKGHSHVYWYRQLPEEGLKFMVYLQKENIIDESGMPKERFSAEFPKEGPSILRIQQVVRGDSAAYFCASSPRTGSSNQPQHFGDGTRLSIL.

The rearrangement links TRBV27 to TRBJ1-5; D is uncertain. This CDR3 region has 14 residues. Trimming left V 8 bases short and J 3 bases short, with 14 bases between. Germline V gives CDR1 MNHEY, CDR2 SMNVEV (reference sequence). CDR3 residues: CASGRYPANQPQHF. DNA for the CDR3: TGTGCCAGCGGACGATATCCAGCCAATCAGCCCCAGCATTTT.

This chain connects TRBV9 to TRBJ2-1, with D tentatively TRBD1 (5 bases). The CDR3 length is 16 residues. CDR1 SGDLS and CDR2 YYNGEE come from the germline V gene. V dropped 0 bases and J dropped 9 bases, with 19 bases sitting between them. The CDR3 spells CASSVEGKPFTGEQFF. As DNA, the CDR3 is TGTGCCAGCAGCGTAGAGGGGAAACCTTTTACCGGTGAGCAGTTCTTC.

The sample holds one count of this clone. The CDR3 sequence is CASTQSSGSYEQYF. Here the CDR3 DNA reads TGTGCCAGTACCCAAAGTAGTGGTTCCTACGAGCAGTACTTC. The genes are TRBV19 and TRBJ2-7; D is unclear. This CDR3 contains 14 residues. Germline CDR1 LNHDA, CDR2 SQIVND (reference sequence). V lost 7 bases, J lost 1 base, and 14 bases lay in between.

This clone showed up just a few times. The genes are TRBV2 and TRBJ1-4; perhaps TRBD1 as D (5 bases). CDR3 length equals 15 residues. The V end was cut by 5 bases, the J end by 12 bases, with 22 bases between. CDR1 is SNHLY and CDR2 is FYNNEI in the germline V gene. CDR3 DNA: TGTGCCAGCAGTCCCCGGACCGGCGGTATGGGGGAACTGTTTTTT. Translation gives CASSPRTGGMGELFF. Together with reference TRBV2 and TRBJ1-4, the CDR3 gives the full variable domain: EPEVTQTPSHQVTQMGQEVILRCVPISNHLYFYWYRQILGQKVEFLVSFYNNEISEKSEIFDDQFSVERPDGSNFTLKIRSTKLEDSAMYFCASSPRTGGMGELFFGSGTQLSVL.

The chain has TRBV25-1 and TRBJ2-7, with TRBD2 matching 14 bases. V shed 8 bases and J 2 bases; nucleotides not matched to a gene: 11. The CDR3 totals 17 residues. From germline, CDR1 is MGHDK and CDR2 SYGVNS. For the CDR3, the DNA is TGTGCCAGCGGGGGACTAGCGGGAGTAGTAGCAGCCTACGAGCAGTACTTC. The encoded protein is CASGGLAGVVAAYEQYF.

The CDR3 nucleotides read TGTGCCAGCAGCCCATGGGGGGGGGCTTCTGGGGCCAACGTCCTGACTTTC. Its translation: CASSPWGGASGANVLTF. The V and J genes are TRBV2 and TRBJ2-6; a weak D match, TRBD2 (7 bases). The CDR3 sequence is 17 residues long. CDR1 and CDR2 from the germline V gene are SNHLY and FYNNEI. V was trimmed by 6 bases and J by 1 base, leaving 16 bases between them. The full variable domain, in which reference TRBV2 and TRBJ2-6 provide the parts outside the CDR3, is EPEVTQTPSHQVTQMGQEVILRCVPISNHLYFYWYRQILGQKVEFLVSFYNNEISEKSEIFDDQFSVERPDGSNFTLKIRSTKLEDSAMYFCASSPWGGASGANVLTFGAGSRLTVL.

The chain is built from TRBV6-2 or TRBV6-3 and TRBJ1-6, with unresolved D. The CDR3 is 16 residues long. Looked up from germline, CDR1 is MNHEY and CDR2 is SVGEGT. The germline V and J ends were trimmed by 6 bases and 8 bases, with 20 bases remaining between them. This CDR3 reads CASSRPDGTFHSPLHF. CDR3 DNA sequence: TGTGCCAGCAGCCGCCCGGACGGAACTTTTCATTCACCCCTCCACTTT.